A single sample is the source of the 29 T cell receptor beta chains below, sequenced in a study of Graves' ophthalmopathy and Graves' hyperthyroidism. RNA transcripts provided the template for amplifying TCR beta CDR3 regions. Second-round multiplex PCR followed a first-round RT-PCR using HTBI primers. A single record per CDR3 protein comes from TCRdb applying MiXCR to the multiplex PCR reads. The sample yields around 400,000 distinct CDR3 sequences, 20% to 25% seen once. The sequencing sample was made of peripheral blood. Receptors originate from a woman aged 18-29 years with stable Graves' hyperthyroidism.

The sample holds many counts of this clonotype. The chain uses TRBV11-1 and TRBJ1-1; 8 nucleotides match TRBD1. There are 15 residues in the CDR3. Trimming took 10 bases from V and 4 from J; bases not matched to a gene: 14. Germline lookup yields CDR1 SGHAT and CDR2 FQDESV (reference sequence). Here the CDR3 reads CATNFGAGGSTEAFF. Here the CDR3 DNA reads TGTGCCACCAACTTTGGGGCAGGGGGCTCCACTGAAGCTTTCTTT.

This sequence joins TRBV6-5 and TRBJ1-1, with D uncertain. There are 15 residues in the CDR3. Deletions cut 0 bases from V and 10 bases from J, with 18 bases between. Germline V gives CDR1 MNHEY, CDR2 SVGAGI. The CDR3 sequence: CASSYSFDPNAGAFF. DNA for the CDR3: TGTGCCAGCAGTTACTCGTTCGACCCCAACGCAGGAGCTTTCTTT.

A few counts support this clonotype. J is TRBJ1-2 and V is TRBV5-1; TRBD1 agrees at 8 bases. After removal of 0 bases from V and 1 base from J, the junction contained 2 bases not matched to a gene. The CDR3 runs to 15 residues. The germline gives CDR1 SGHRS, CDR2 YFSETQ. CDR3 in DNA: TGCGCCAGCAGCTTGGGACAGGGGAATAACTATGGCTACACCTTC. This gives the protein CASSLGQGNNYGYTF.

This clonotype was picked up many times. The chain is built from TRBV24-1 and TRBJ1-2; TRBD1 might be the D (5 bases). Germline CDR1 is KGHDR and CDR2 is SFDVKD. The ends were cut back, 3 bases at V and 7 bases at J, with 11 bases in the middle. This CDR3 is 13 amino acids long. The DNA for the CDR3 is TGTGCCACCAGTGATGCAGGGTTTAGTGGCTACACCTTC. This encodes CATSDAGFSGYTF.

This clonotype was picked up many times. The chain uses TRBV29-1 and TRBJ1-1; possible D gene TRBD1, 5 bases. V was cut by 0 bases and J by 5 bases, with 13 bases left in between. This CDR3 is built from 14 residues. Per the germline V gene, CDR1 is SQVTM and CDR2 is ANQGSEA. The CDR3 sequence is CSVEETGGRTEAFF. The CDR3 bases are TGCAGCGTTGAAGAAACTGGGGGGAGGACTGAAGCTTTCTTT.

V is TRBV28 and J is TRBJ2-7; 10 nucleotides agree with TRBD1. CDR3 size: 14 residues. Germline values: CDR1 MDHEN, CDR2 SYDVKM. V was clipped by 10 bases and J by 3 bases; unmatched bases: 9. For the CDR3, the DNA is TGTGCCACCGGACCCGGGACAGGGGACTACGAGCAGTACTTC. Protein: CATGPGTGDYEQYF.

The sample holds many counts of this clonotype. This sequence joins TRBV2 and TRBJ2-5, with D perhaps matching TRBD2 (6 bases). The CDR3 covers 13 residues. V dropped 6 bases and J dropped 1 base, with 9 bases sitting between them. In germline, CDR1 is SNHLY, CDR2 FYNNEI. The CDR3 loop is CASSRDSQETQYF. Here the CDR3 DNA reads TGTGCCAGCAGCCGGGACTCCCAAGAGACCCAGTACTTC.

This clonotype has at least ten counts. The gene calls are TRBV11-2 and TRBJ1-1; a possible D gene is TRBD1 (6 bases). CDR3 length: 16 residues. Deletions cut 5 bases from V and 0 bases from J, with 16 bases between. Looked up from germline, CDR1 is SGHAT and CDR2 is FQNNGV. The CDR3 coding sequence is TGTGCCAGCAGCCCGGGGGCCTTTACAATGAACACTGAAGCTTTCTTT. As protein: CASSPGAFTMNTEAFF.

In this sample, this clonotype turned up once. J is TRBJ2-5 and V is TRBV12-3 or TRBV12-4; D may match TRBD1 or TRBD2 (5 bases each). Trimming took off 4 bases at V and 4 bases at J, with 10 bases between the two ends. This CDR3 is built from 13 residues. Written as DNA, the CDR3 is TGTGCCAGCAGTTATCGAGGGGCAGAGACCCAGTACTTC. Translating it yields CASSYRGAETQYF.

This clonotype was counted only a few times. V gene TRBV28 combines with J gene TRBJ2-7; D is perhaps TRBD1 or TRBD2 (5 bases each). Germline assignment: CDR1 MDHEN and CDR2 SYDVKM. This CDR3 spans 15 amino acids. V was shortened by 9 bases and J by 5 bases, with 23 bases between the two germline ends. The CDR3 sequence: CASPPSRVGVHEQYF. The CDR3 coding sequence is TGTGCCAGTCCACCTTCGAGGGTAGGGGTCCACGAGCAGTACTTC.

This clonotype was picked up a small number of times. The rearrangement uses TRBV10-3 and TRBJ1-3; no reliable D call. This CDR3 comprises 16 residues. V lost 6 bases and J lost 1, with 16 bases in between. The germline gives CDR1 ENHRY, CDR2 SYGVKD. The CDR3 DNA is TGTGCCATCAGGAGTTTTACTAGGGAATCTGGAAACACCATATATTTT. Protein product: CAIRSFTRESGNTIYF.

This clonotype was counted ten times or more. The CDR3 spells CASSSIGQETQYF. Written as DNA, the CDR3 is TGTGCCAGCAGTTCTATAGGCCAAGAGACCCAGTACTTC. J is TRBJ2-5 and V is TRBV6-5; unclear D gene. CDR1 is MNHEY, CDR2 SVGAGI, per germline. The V end lost 4 bases, the J end lost 1 base, and 7 bases lay between the germline ends. CDR3 length: 13 amino acids.

J is TRBJ1-1 and V is TRBV9; D ambiguous. V lost 3 bases to trimming and J lost 4 bases, with 10 bases between them. This CDR3 has 13 residues. Germline CDR1 SGDLS, CDR2 YYNGEE. CDR3 nucleotides: TGTGCCAGCAGCGCTAAGGGCGGCACTGAAGCTTTCTTT. Its protein product is CASSAKGGTEAFF.

This clonotype was recorded at least ten times. The chain uses TRBV20-1 and TRBJ2-7, with D possibly matching TRBD1 (6 bases). The germline V gene has CDR1 DFQATT and CDR2 SNEGSKA (reference sequence). The CDR3 consists of 16 residues. Trimming stripped 0 bases from V and 3 bases from J, with 18 bases between. The DNA of the CDR3 is TGCAGTGCTAGAGATCTCGGCAGGGGCGAAAGCTACGAGCAGTACTTC. It translates to CSARDLGRGESYEQYF.

As regards this clonotype: A much larger clone lies one base from this, so it may be a read error. DNA for the CDR3: TGTGCCAGCCGTTACCCATCTAGCTTGGCCTACGAGCAGTACTTC. Amino acids: CASRYPSSLAYEQYF. The V call is TRBV6-4, the J call TRBJ2-7; weak D call: TRBD2 (5 bases). CDR3 size: 15 residues. Germline V gene lookup returns CDR1 MRHNA and CDR2 SNTAGT. V lost 8 bases and J lost 2, with 19 bases in between.

This clonotype was seen repeatedly, ten times or more. The chain employs TRBV6-2 or TRBV6-3 and TRBJ2-7; D might be TRBD1 or TRBD2, each matching 5 bases. The V gene's germline CDR1 is MNHEY and CDR2 SVGEGT. The CDR3 extends over 15 amino acids. The V gene lost 6 bases and the J gene lost 3 bases, with 18 bases spanning the gap. The CDR3 nucleotides read TGTGCCAGCAGGGCCACCGGGACGTATAGCTACGAGCAGTACTTC. It codes for CASRATGTYSYEQYF.

This clonotype was found many times. The chain is built from TRBV12-3 or TRBV12-4 and TRBJ2-5; perhaps TRBD1 as D (7 bases). V gave up 3 bases and J gave up 3 bases, with 14 bases separating them. This CDR3 has 15 residues. This chain's CDR3 is CASSFGQGGKETQYF. CDR3 DNA sequence: TGTGCCAGCAGTTTTGGGCAGGGGGGTAAAGAGACCCAGTACTTC.

The genes are TRBV28 and TRBJ1-6; D unresolved. Per germline, CDR1 MDHEN and CDR2 SYDVKM. The length of the CDR3 is 12 residues. Trimming removed 6 bases at V and 9 bases at J, with 9 bases between. The CDR3 DNA follows: TGTGCCAGCAGCCCCCTTGGTTCACCCCTCCACTTT. This encodes CASSPLGSPLHF.

This clonotype showed up many times. The chain links TRBV6-1 to TRBJ2-7; 8 bases are a match to TRBD1. The CDR3 covers 13 residues. Germline V gives CDR1 MNHNS, CDR2 SASEGT. V lost 8 bases, J lost 4 bases, and 7 bases stayed unmatched. The CDR3 region has the DNA TGTGCCAGCCGGGACAGGCCCTCGTACGAGCAGTACTTC. It translates to CASRDRPSYEQYF.

The rearrangement links TRBV28 to TRBJ1-2, with a tentative D call TRBD1 (6 bases). CDR3 length equals 14 residues. Germline V CDR1 and CDR2: MDHEN, SYDVKM. Trimming pared 6 bases from V and 4 bases from J, leaving 15 bases between. The CDR3 protein is CASSRGDTIYGYTF. As DNA, the CDR3 is TGTGCCAGCAGCCGAGGGGACACTATCTATGGCTACACCTTC.

This clonotype was seen only a few times. This sequence joins TRBV6-1 and TRBJ1-2; 8 bases match TRBD1. This CDR3 contains 15 residues. With V trimmed by 7 bases and J by 4 bases, 11 bases remained unmatched. Germline loops: CDR1 MNHNS, CDR2 SASEGT. The CDR3 is CASIPFSGGFYGYTF. CDR3 sequence (DNA): TGTGCCAGCATCCCCTTCTCAGGGGGCTTCTATGGCTACACCTTC.

This clonotype was observed at least ten times. The genes are TRBV6-4 and TRBJ1-1; D perhaps matches TRBD1 (5 bases). The CDR3 is made up of 18 amino acids. V was pared by 6 bases and J by 1 base, with 24 bases between. Germline V gene lookup returns CDR1 MRHNA and CDR2 SNTAGT. The CDR3 nucleotides read TGTGCCAGCAGCGTCTTCCCGACAGACCCAACGGGGAACACTGAAGCTTTCTTT. Protein product: CASSVFPTDPTGNTEAFF.

This clonotype was seen ten or more times. The rearrangement joins TRBV12-3 or TRBV12-4 to TRBJ1-2; TRBD1 might be the D (6 bases). This CDR3 spans 13 amino acids. Deletions cut 3 bases from V and 7 bases from J, with 12 bases between. In nucleotides, the CDR3 is TGTGCCAGCAGTTTCGGGACAAGCTCTGGCTACACCTTC. It encodes CASSFGTSSGYTF.

Many counts were recorded for this clonotype. The rearrangement uses TRBV20-1 and TRBJ2-7; D is tentatively TRBD1 or TRBD2 (5 bases each). V was pared by 4 bases and J by 0 bases, with 10 bases between. The germline gives CDR1 DFQATT, CDR2 SNEGSKA (reference sequence). This CDR3 has 13 residues. CDR3 residues: CSATPGLSYEQYF. CDR3 bases: TGCAGTGCTACTCCGGGGCTCTCCTACGAGCAGTACTTC.

V gene TRBV20-1 combines with J gene TRBJ2-5; possible D gene TRBD2, 5 bases. Between the trimmed V and J ends, which lost 2 bases and 7 bases, there was a span of 17 bases. Germline V gene lookup returns CDR1 DFQATT and CDR2 SNEGSKA (reference sequence). The CDR3 sequence is 14 residues long. The DNA for the CDR3 is TGCAGTGCTAGATCCGGCCGGCTAGCCTTGACCCAGTACTTC. This sequence encodes CSARSGRLALTQYF.

This clonotype was detected ten times or more. The chain carries TRBV20-1 and TRBJ2-2; TRBD1 is a possible D gene (6 bases). CDR1 DFQATT and CDR2 SNEGSKA come from the germline V gene (reference sequence). Trimming cost V 2 bases and J 6 bases, with 13 bases left between them. The length of the CDR3 is 14 residues. CDR3: CSARMGAAAGELFF. The CDR3 region has the DNA TGCAGTGCTAGAATGGGGGCCGCGGCCGGGGAGCTGTTTTTT.

This sequence joins TRBV28 and TRBJ2-7, with 8 bases aligning to TRBD2. With 3 bases clipped from V and 6 bases from J, the junction kept 13 bases outside the gene matches. Germline V lookup: CDR1 MDHEN, CDR2 SYDVKM. This CDR3 spans 16 amino acids. The CDR3 DNA reads as TGTGCCAGCAGTTTGGGGACGGGAGGGCTTGCGGTCGAGCAGTACTTC. Residues: CASSLGTGGLAVEQYF.

Ten or more counts support this clonotype. This rearrangement joins TRBV10-3 to TRBJ1-2; a possible D gene is TRBD1 (6 bases). The germline V gene encodes CDR1 ENHRY and CDR2 SYGVKD. Trimming left V 6 bases short and J 4 bases short, with 9 bases between. This CDR3 has 12 residues. The CDR3 bases are TGTGCCATCAGCGGGACACCCTATGGCTACACCTTC. Translation: CAISGTPYGYTF.

The rearrangement links TRBV12-5 to TRBJ1-5; tentative D call: TRBD1 (6 bases). V lost 5 bases and J lost 3, with 17 bases in between. CDR3 length: 16 amino acids. CDR1 is LGHNT, CDR2 FRNRAP, per germline. For the CDR3, the DNA is TGTGCTAGTGGTACCACCCTCGGGACAACCAATCAGCCCCAGCATTTT. Protein sequence: CASGTTLGTTNQPQHF.